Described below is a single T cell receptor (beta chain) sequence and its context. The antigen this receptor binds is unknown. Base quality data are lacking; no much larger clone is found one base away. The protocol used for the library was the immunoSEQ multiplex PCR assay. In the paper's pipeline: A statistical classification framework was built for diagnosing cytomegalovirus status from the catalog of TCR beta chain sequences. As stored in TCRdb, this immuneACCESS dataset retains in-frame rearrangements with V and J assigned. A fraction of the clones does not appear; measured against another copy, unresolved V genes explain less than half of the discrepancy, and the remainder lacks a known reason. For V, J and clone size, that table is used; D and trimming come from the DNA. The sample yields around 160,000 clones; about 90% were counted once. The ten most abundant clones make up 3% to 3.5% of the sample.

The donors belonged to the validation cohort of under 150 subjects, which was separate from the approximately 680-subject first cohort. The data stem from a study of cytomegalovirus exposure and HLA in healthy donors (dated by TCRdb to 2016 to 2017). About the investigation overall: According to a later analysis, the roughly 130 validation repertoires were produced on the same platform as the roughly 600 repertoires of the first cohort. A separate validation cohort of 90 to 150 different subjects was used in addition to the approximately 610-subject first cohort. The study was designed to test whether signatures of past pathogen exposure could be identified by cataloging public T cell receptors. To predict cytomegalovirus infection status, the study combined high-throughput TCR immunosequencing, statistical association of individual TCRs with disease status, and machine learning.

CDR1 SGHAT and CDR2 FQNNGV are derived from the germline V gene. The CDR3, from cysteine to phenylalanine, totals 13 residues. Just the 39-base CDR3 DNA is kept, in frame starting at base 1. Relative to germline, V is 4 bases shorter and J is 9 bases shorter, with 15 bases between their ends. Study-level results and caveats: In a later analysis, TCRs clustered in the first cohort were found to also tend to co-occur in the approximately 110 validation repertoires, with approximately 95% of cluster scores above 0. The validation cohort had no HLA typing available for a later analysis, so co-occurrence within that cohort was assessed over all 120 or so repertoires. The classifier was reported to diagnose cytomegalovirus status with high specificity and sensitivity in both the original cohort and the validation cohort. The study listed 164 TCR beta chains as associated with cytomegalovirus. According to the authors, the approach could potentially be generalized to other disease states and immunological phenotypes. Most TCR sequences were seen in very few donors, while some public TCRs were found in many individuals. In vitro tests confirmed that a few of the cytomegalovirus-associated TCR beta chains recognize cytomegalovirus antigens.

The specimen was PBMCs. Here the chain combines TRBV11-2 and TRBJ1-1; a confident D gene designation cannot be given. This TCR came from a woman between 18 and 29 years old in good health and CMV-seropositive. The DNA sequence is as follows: TGTGCCAGCAGCTCGAGCGGTCGATGGAAAGCTTTCTTT. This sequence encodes CASSSSGRWKAFF. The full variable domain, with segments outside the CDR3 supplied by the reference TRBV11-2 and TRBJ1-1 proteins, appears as EAGVAQSPRYKIIEKRQSVAFWCNPISGHATLYWYQQILGQGPKLLIQFQNNGVVDDSQLPKDRFSAERLKGVDSTLKIQPAKLEDSAVYLCASSSSGRWKAFFGQGTRLTVV.